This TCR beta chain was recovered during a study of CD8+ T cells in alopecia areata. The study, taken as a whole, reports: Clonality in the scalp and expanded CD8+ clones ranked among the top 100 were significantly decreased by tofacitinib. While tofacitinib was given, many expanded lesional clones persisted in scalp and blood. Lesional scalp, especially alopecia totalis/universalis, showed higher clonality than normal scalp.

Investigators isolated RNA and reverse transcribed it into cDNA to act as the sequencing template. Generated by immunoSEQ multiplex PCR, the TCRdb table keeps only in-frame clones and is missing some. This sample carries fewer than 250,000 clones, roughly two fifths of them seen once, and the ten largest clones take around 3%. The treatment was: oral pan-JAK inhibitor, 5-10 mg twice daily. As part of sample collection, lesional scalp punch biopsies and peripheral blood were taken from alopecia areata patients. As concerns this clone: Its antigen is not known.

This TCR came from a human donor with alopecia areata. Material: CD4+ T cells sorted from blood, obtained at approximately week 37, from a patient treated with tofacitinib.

CDR3 sequence (DNA): TGTGCCAGCAGCGCAACCGGGATGAACACCGGGGAGCTGTTTTTT. This sequence encodes CASSATGMNTGELFF. This sequence joins TRBV14 and TRBJ2-2, with TRBD2 as a possible D gene (5 bases). Germline loops: CDR1 SGHDN, CDR2 FVKESK. The CDR3 contains 15 residues. V lost 5 bases and J lost 1, with 11 bases in between.